Following are 27 T cell receptor beta chains from one sample sequenced in a study of T cell clonality in common variable immunodeficiency. Method: immunoSEQ multiplex PCR; TCRdb's copy keeps in-frame clones and lacks some. The sample is made up of around 9,200 clones, none counted only once. Their antigens remain unidentified. General study findings and limits: Reportedly, TCR beta sequences from common variable immunodeficiency showed fewer deletions and N-nucleotide insertions.

The sequenced sample consisted of peripheral blood mononuclear cells. The receptors originated from a human donor with common variable immunodeficiency.

This clone has at least ten counts. The CDR3 is cut off 3 residues early in the read; its end comes from the germline J gene. The gene calls are TRBV19 and TRBJ1-4; D is perhaps TRBD1 (5 bases). CDR3 length: 15 amino acids. Germline V gene sequence: CDR1 LNHDA, CDR2 SQIVND (reference sequence). The germline V and J ends were trimmed by 6 bases and 0 bases, with 11 bases remaining between them. This chain's CDR3 is CASRGADATNEKLFF. Incomplete CDR3 DNA: TGTGCCAGTAGAGGGGCAGACGCAACTAATGAAAAA.

This clone rates as medium-sized. The sequenced part of the CDR3 DNA is TGTGCCAGCAGCCTTCAGGGATACAATGAG. This encodes CASSLQGYNE. The CDR3 in full is CASSLQGYNEQFF. The gene calls are TRBV7-3 and TRBJ2-1; possible D gene TRBD1, 5 bases. The read terminates 3 residues before the CDR3 end, so the remaining end is supplied by the germline J gene. This CDR3 comprises 13 residues. The germline V gene has CDR1 SGHTA and CDR2 FQGTGA. The V end was cut by 5 bases, the J end by 4 bases, with 9 bases between.

This clone was found many times. The CDR3 DNA, read in part, is TGTGCCAGCAGTCCCCTGCGGGGGTCAGAGACC. This encodes CASSPLRGSET. The CDR3 in full is CASSPLRGSETQYF. The chain joins TRBV12-3 or TRBV12-4 to TRBJ2-5, with 7 bases fitting TRBD2. The missing CDR3 end, 3 residues past where the read stops, is filled in from the germline J gene. The V and J ends lost 5 bases and 4 bases, in that order; junction bases with no gene match: 7. The CDR3 is 14 residues long.

This clone was observed many times. The read is 3 residues too short to cover the CDR3 end, so that end is filled in from the germline J gene. The chain joins TRBV10-3 to TRBJ1-6, with 7 nucleotides matching TRBD1. J was trimmed by 4 bases and V by 6 bases; bases with no gene match: 3. Germline CDR1 reads ENHRY; CDR2 reads SYGVKD. This CDR3 comprises 14 residues. Incomplete CDR3 DNA: TGTGCCATCAGGACAGGGATGTATAATTCACCC. This gives the protein CAIRTGMYNSP. The full CDR3 reads CAIRTGMYNSPLHF.

Ten or more counts support this clone. The CDR3 end lies 3 residues beyond the end of the read and is filled in from the germline J gene. The chain combines TRBV5-1 with TRBJ2-4; 8 positions agree with TRBD2. The germline V gene encodes CDR1 SGHRS and CDR2 YFSETQ. This CDR3 spans 16 amino acids. J was trimmed by 3 bases and V by 0 bases; bases with no gene match: 5. The CDR3 region is CASSLEGLGGKNIQYF. The part of the CDR3 DNA that was read is TGCGCCAGCAGCTTGGAGGGACTAGGGGGCAAAAACATT.

Many counts were recorded for this clone. The missing CDR3 end, 3 residues past where the read stops, is filled in from the germline J gene. The chain is built from TRBV18 and TRBJ2-5, with a possible D match to TRBD2 (7 bases). Germline CDR1 reads KGHSH; CDR2 reads LQKENI. Trimming shortened V by 7 bases and J by 4 bases, and 13 bases separated the two germline ends. The CDR3 is 13 residues long. CDR3 sequence reads: CASLRGRTETQYF. CDR3 bases read: TGTGCCAGCTTGCGGGGGCGAACAGAGACC.

This clone has ten or more counts. The read ends 3 residues shy of where the CDR3 ends; the end is completed using the germline J gene. V and J are TRBV6-2 or TRBV6-3 and TRBJ1-2; maybe TRBD1 (6 bases). The CDR3 is 17 residues long. The V gene lost 2 bases and the J gene lost 4 bases, with 20 bases spanning the gap. From germline, CDR1 is MNHEY and CDR2 SVGEGT. The CDR3 DNA, read in part, is TGTGCCAGCAGTTACGGGGACACTCACTCATCCGGCTATGGC. The encoded protein is CASSYGDTHSSGYG. The entire CDR3 sequence reads CASSYGDTHSSGYGYTF.

This clone was detected many times. The CDR3 goes on 3 residues after the read ends, and that part is filled in from the germline J gene. J is TRBJ2-3 and V is TRBV5-1; 9 nucleotides agree with TRBD2. The CDR3 extends over 15 amino acids. J was trimmed by 2 bases and V by 0 bases; bases with no gene match: 1. Germline lookup yields CDR1 SGHRS and CDR2 YFSETQ. The CDR3 loop is CASSLERGDTDTQYF. The CDR3 bases that were read are TGCGCCAGCAGCTTGGAGCGGGGGGACACAGATACG.

The sample holds many counts of this clone. The sequence runs out 3 residues before the end of the CDR3; the remainder is reconstructed from the germline J gene. V and J are TRBV4-1 and TRBJ1-5, with TRBD1 identical over 8 bases. The CDR3 length is 16 residues. V shed 1 base, J shed 3 bases, and the junction held 5 bases outside the gene matches. CDR1 and CDR2 from the germline V gene are MGHRA and YSYEKL. The part of the CDR3 DNA that was read is TGCGCCAGCAGCCAAGGGGGGACAGGTGCCAATCAGCCC. As protein: CASSQGGTGANQP. The entire CDR3 protein is CASSQGGTGANQPQHF.

In this sample, this clone is medium-sized. The chain's CDR3 is CASSNPGGTDTQYF. Incomplete CDR3 DNA: TGTGCCAGCAGCAACCCGGGTGGCACAGATACG. This sequence joins TRBV28 and TRBJ2-3, with D unresolved. The DNA ends 3 residues before the CDR3 does, and the rest of the CDR3 is filled in from the germline J gene. The CDR3 totals 14 residues. Germline V lookup: CDR1 MDHEN, CDR2 SYDVKM. Trimming took off 6 bases at V and 1 base at J, with 11 bases between the two ends.

This clone has at least ten counts. With the read ending 3 residues before the CDR3 end, the germline J gene is used to fill in that end. The V gene is TRBV19, the J gene TRBJ2-5; 11 bases agree with TRBD2. CDR3 length: 15 amino acids. The V segment lost 6 bases and the J segment 5 bases; nucleotides outside the gene matches: 8. CDR1 and CDR2 (germline): LNHDA, SQIVND (reference sequence). Here the CDR3 reads CASRKLAGGGETQYF. The part of the CDR3 DNA that was read is TGTGCCAGTAGAAAATTAGCGGGAGGGGGGGAGACC.

Sample share makes this clone medium-sized. The sequenced fragment ends 3 residues before the CDR3 boundary, so the rest is inferred from the germline J gene. The rearrangement uses TRBV5-5 and TRBJ1-4, with D tentatively TRBD1 (6 bases). Germline CDR1 reads SGHKS; CDR2 reads YYEKEE (reference sequence). The ends were cut back, 0 bases at V and 0 bases at J, with 6 bases in the middle. This CDR3 region has 15 residues. CDR3 residues: CASSLAGATNEKLFF. Partial CDR3 DNA: TGTGCCAGCAGCTTGGCAGGGGCAACTAATGAAAAA.

Concerning this clone: A single base separates this from a much larger clone, so it may be a read error. The read terminates 3 residues ahead of where the CDR3 ends, so the germline J gene completes it. V is TRBV20-1 and J is TRBJ2-7, with D uncertain. V was cut by 1 base and J by 3 bases, with 16 bases left in between. The V gene's germline CDR1 is DFQATT and CDR2 SNEGSKA (reference sequence). The CDR3 runs to 15 residues. CDR3 residues: CSARGQEGLLYEQYF. The sequenced part of the CDR3 DNA is TGCAGTGCTAGAGGTCAAGAAGGGTTACTCTACGAG.

At least ten counts were recorded for this clone. The read gets to within 3 residues of the CDR3 end, and the germline J gene fills in the rest. The chain has TRBV19 and TRBJ2-1; 12 nucleotides align to TRBD2. The CDR3 extends over 17 amino acids. The V segment lost 3 bases and the J segment 6 bases; nucleotides outside the gene matches: 9. Looked up from germline, CDR1 is LNHDA and CDR2 is SQIVND (reference sequence). The CDR3 region is CASSIRTSGRNPNEQFF. The CDR3 DNA, read in part, is TGTGCCAGTAGTATTAGAACTAGCGGGAGGAATCCCAATGAG.

By sample fraction, this clone is medium-sized. Read coverage stops 3 residues before the CDR3 terminus; the germline J gene supplies the remainder. The chain couples TRBV7-2 to TRBJ1-6, with D unresolved. CDR1 is SGHTA, CDR2 FQGNSA, per germline. Trimming took 4 bases from V and 7 from J, leaving 5 bases between them. The CDR3 extends over 12 amino acids. The CDR3 reads CASSSQNSPLHF. Partial CDR3 DNA: TGTGCCAGCAGCTCACAAAATTCACCC.

To note about this clone: Read sequence stops 3 residues before the CDR3 end, and the germline J gene provides the missing end. The chain is built from TRBV6-2 or TRBV6-3 and TRBJ1-5; D unresolved. CDR1 and CDR2 (germline): MNHEY, SVGEGT. The CDR3 is made up of 15 amino acids. Trimming took off 2 bases at V and 7 bases at J, with 15 bases between the two ends. CDR3 in amino acids: CASSYGGLIKQPQHF. CDR3 DNA, as far as it was read: TGTGCCAGCAGTTACGGAGGGTTGATAAAGCAGCCC.

This clone rates as medium-sized. Sequencing ends 3 residues short of the CDR3 end; the germline J gene provides the rest. The rearrangement joins TRBV19 to TRBJ1-5; D is possibly TRBD1 (5 bases). Trimming removed 6 bases from V and 8 bases from J, with 20 bases in between. The CDR3 is made up of 15 amino acids. Germline V CDR1 and CDR2: LNHDA, SQIVND (reference sequence). The part of the CDR3 DNA that was read is TGTGCCAGTAGCCTAGGGAGTGGGGCGCCTAAGCCC. Translated: CASSLGSGAPKP. The complete CDR3 sequence is CASSLGSGAPKPQHF.

The table lists this clone with many counts. At one end the junction does not follow the germline gene, possibly because of a read error. Coverage ceases 3 residues before the CDR3 finishes, and the germline J gene fills in the end. This chain joins TRBV4-2 and TRBJ2-2, with 7 bases identical to TRBD2. The CDR3 has 16 amino acids. Per the germline V gene, CDR1 is LGHNA and CDR2 is YNFKEQ. CDR3 bases read: TGCGCCAGCAGCCAAGATCTAATGGGGGGGTCCGGGGAG. Translating it yields CASSQDLMGGSGE. In full, the CDR3 is CASSQDLMGGSGELFF.

This clone was counted at least ten times. Mismatch with germline at one junction end may stem from a read error. The read gets to within 3 residues of the CDR3 end, and the germline J gene fills in the rest. V gene TRBV12-3 or TRBV12-4 combines with J gene TRBJ1-2, with D tentatively TRBD1 (5 bases). The length of the CDR3 is 14 residues. Partial CDR3 DNA: TGTGCCAGCAGTCTAGCCAGGGTTGGCTATGGC. This codes for CASSLARVGYG. The full-length CDR3 reads as CASSLARVGYGYTF.

Only a few counts were recorded for this clone. The read is 3 residues too short to cover the CDR3 end, so that end is filled in from the germline J gene. The rearrangement joins TRBV20-1 to TRBJ1-1; no clear D. The CDR3 totals 11 residues. Germline V gene sequence: CDR1 DFQATT, CDR2 SNEGSKA (reference sequence). Incomplete CDR3 DNA: TGCAGTGCTTCGGTTGGTATTAGC. Encoded protein: CSASVGIS. The whole CDR3 sequence reads CSASVGISAFF.

This clone has only a few counts. The read ends 3 residues before the CDR3 terminus; that terminus is restored from the germline J gene. The J gene is TRBJ1-4, the V gene TRBV20-1; 9 bases match TRBD1. The CDR3 loop spans 14 amino acids. Germline V CDR1 and CDR2: DFQATT, SNEGSKA (reference sequence). V lost 3 bases to trimming and J lost 7 bases; unmatched junction nucleotides: 6. The sequenced CDR3 bases are TGCAGTGCTAGTTCCGGGACAGGGCTTGAAAAA. It is translated as CSASSGTGLEK. The entire CDR3 sequence reads CSASSGTGLEKLFF.

This clone was detected only a few times. The read gets to within 3 residues of the CDR3 end, and the germline J gene fills in the rest. The gene calls are TRBV7-9 and TRBJ1-1; D perhaps matches TRBD1 (5 bases). Between the trimmed V and J ends, which lost 7 bases and 0 bases, there was a span of 15 bases. The germline CDR1 and CDR2 sequences are SEHNR and FQNEAQ (reference sequence). The CDR3 loop spans 15 amino acids. CDR3 region: CASNRQTLMNTEAFF. The DNA read from the CDR3 is TGTGCCAGCAATCGACAGACTCTAATGAACACTGAA.

In this sample, this clone turned up many times. The CDR3 end lies 3 residues beyond the end of the read and is filled in from the germline J gene. The V call is TRBV28, the J call TRBJ2-3; D is possibly TRBD2 (6 bases). The V gene's germline CDR1 is MDHEN and CDR2 SYDVKM. V gave up 8 bases and J gave up 0 bases, with 18 bases separating them. The CDR3 is 16 residues long. Partial CDR3 DNA: TGTGCCAGCTCCGGCGGGGCGTACCCTAGCACAGATACG. It yields the protein CASSGGAYPSTDT. The CDR3 in full is CASSGGAYPSTDTQYF.

This clone is medium-sized by share. The read comes to an end 3 residues before the CDR3 does, leaving the germline J gene to fill in the end. The rearrangement joins TRBV18 to TRBJ1-1; D is ambiguous. The germline V and J ends were trimmed by 4 bases and 1 base, with 7 bases remaining between them. Germline V gene lookup returns CDR1 KGHSH and CDR2 LQKENI. The CDR3 loop spans 13 amino acids. The DNA read from the CDR3 is TGTGCCAGCTCACGAGACAAGAACACTGAA. Encoded protein: CASSRDKNTE. The CDR3, in full, reads CASSRDKNTEAFF.

This clone was recorded at least ten times. The read terminates 3 residues ahead of where the CDR3 ends, so the germline J gene completes it. V usage is TRBV18 and J usage is TRBJ1-1, with D perhaps matching TRBD1 (5 bases). CDR3 length: 14 residues. CDR1 is KGHSH, CDR2 LQKENI, per germline. V was pared by 0 bases and J by 4 bases, with 9 bases between. CDR3 sequence reads: CASSPPGRATEAFF. CDR3 DNA, as far as it was read: TGTGCCAGCTCACCACCTGGCAGGGCCACTGAA.

This clone was found many times. The read ends 3 residues before the CDR3 terminus; that terminus is restored from the germline J gene. This sequence joins TRBV2 and TRBJ1-2, with TRBD1 matching 7 bases. The length of the CDR3 is 13 residues. The V gene's germline CDR1 is SNHLY and CDR2 FYNNEI. J lost 4 bases, V lost 3 bases, and 2 bases had no gene match. CDR3 region: CASSDEGAYGYTF. The part of the CDR3 DNA that was read is TGTGCCAGCAGTGATGAGGGGGCCTATGGC. Looking up the rest from reference TRBV2 and TRBJ1-2 gives the full variable domain: EPEVTQTPSHQVTQMGQEVILRCVPISNHLYFYWYRQILGQKVEFLVSFYNNEISEKSEIFDDQFSVERPDGSNFTLKIRSTKLEDSAMYFCASSDEGAYGYTFGSGTRLTVV.

This clone appeared many times. The observed sequence ends 3 residues before the CDR3 terminus, with the missing tail filled in from the germline J gene. The rearrangement uses TRBV20-1 and TRBJ2-7; 7 bases align to TRBD1. CDR3 length: 12 residues. After removal of 6 bases from V and 1 base from J, the junction contained 3 bases not matched to a gene. CDR1 is DFQATT and CDR2 is SNEGSKA in the germline V gene (reference sequence). CDR3 bases read: TGCAGTGCAAGACAGGGATCCTACGAG. It is translated as CSARQGSYE. The full-length CDR3 reads as CSARQGSYEQYF.